These 21 T cell receptor beta chains came from one sample sequenced in a study of blood T cell repertoires in COVID-19. The method was immunoSEQ multiplex PCR; TCRdb's version includes in-frame clones alone and lacks a portion of them. The table includes 400,000 to 450,000 clones, 80% to 90% detected once. The sequencing input was PBMCs or T cells enriched from blood (not recorded which). Source of these receptors: a man younger than 40 who had recovered from COVID-19.

This clone was observed a few times. The chain joins TRBV30 to TRBJ1-4; a possible D gene is TRBD1 (6 bases). V lost 8 bases and J lost 8, with 24 bases in between. CDR3 size: 15 residues. Germline-derived CDR1 and CDR2 are GTSNPN and SVGIG (reference sequence). The CDR3 spells CAAPVGAGEGEKLFF. The CDR3 DNA follows: TGTGCCGCCCCTGTGGGGGCAGGGGAAGGGGAAAAACTGTTTTTT.

The sample holds one count of this clone. The chain couples TRBV5-1 to TRBJ1-1, with 9 bases aligning to TRBD1. Germline CDR1 SGHRS, CDR2 YFSETQ. Losses at the gene ends were 3 bases for V and 4 bases for J; bases not matched to a gene: 7. This CDR3 contains 15 residues. The CDR3 protein is CASSSSGTGSTEAFF. DNA for the CDR3: TGCGCCAGCAGCTCCTCCGGGACAGGGAGCACTGAAGCTTTCTTT. Full variable domain (outside the CDR3, taken from reference TRBV5-1 and TRBJ1-1): KAGVTQTPRYLIKTRGQQVTLSCSPISGHRSVSWYQQTPGQGLQFLFEYFSETQRNKGNFPGRFSGRQFSNSRSEMNVSTLELGDSALYLCASSSSGTGSTEAFFGQGTRLTVV.

The chain is built from TRBV4-2 and TRBJ2-1; TRBD2 might be the D (6 bases). V lost 3 bases and J 1 base, leaving 13 bases between the germline ends. CDR1 is LGHNA and CDR2 is YNFKEQ in the germline V gene. There are 16 residues in the CDR3. This chain's CDR3 is CASSQALAHSYNEQFF. CDR3 nucleotides: TGTGCCAGCAGCCAGGCACTAGCCCATTCCTACAATGAGCAGTTCTTC.

This chain links TRBV7-8 with TRBJ2-1; D gene ambiguous. Trimming shortened V by 8 bases and J by 1 base, and 21 bases separated the two germline ends. The germline CDR1 and CDR2 sequences are SGHVS and FQNEAQ. The CDR3 is 17 residues long. In DNA, the CDR3 is TGTGCCAGCTCCCTCCCTCGCAGTTTTCGTTCCTACAATGAGCAGTTCTTC. Protein sequence: CASSLPRSFRSYNEQFF.

This chain's CDR3 is CASSRMTDRNTEAFF. CDR3 sequence (DNA): TGTGCCAGCTCACGAATGACAGATAGGAACACTGAAGCTTTCTTT. The chain uses TRBV18 and TRBJ1-1; possible D gene TRBD1, 5 bases. This CDR3 has 15 residues. With 4 bases removed from V and 1 base from J, the gap between germline ends came to 13 bases. Germline assignment: CDR1 KGHSH and CDR2 LQKENI. Supplemented by reference TRBV18 and TRBJ1-1, the full variable domain reads NAGVMQNPRHLVRRRGQEARLRCSPMKGHSHVYWYRQLPEEGLKFMVYLQKENIIDESGMPKERFSAEFPKEGPSILRIQQVVRGDSAAYFCASSRMTDRNTEAFFGQGTRLTVV.

The chain couples TRBV7-8 to TRBJ2-7, with a possible D match to TRBD2 (5 bases). Germline assignment: CDR1 SGHVS and CDR2 FQNEAQ. V shed 2 bases and J shed 0 bases, with 8 bases lying between them. The CDR3 totals 14 residues. The CDR3 nucleotides are TGTGCCAGCAGCTTAAGCGGTCTCTCCTACGAGCAGTACTTC. This gives the protein CASSLSGLSYEQYF.

V and J are TRBV28 and TRBJ1-3; 8 nucleotides match TRBD1. The germline V gene has CDR1 MDHEN and CDR2 SYDVKM. This CDR3 region has 14 residues. V was pared by 4 bases and J by 2 bases, with 1 base of the junction left unmatched. The CDR3 nucleotides are TGTGCCAGCAGTTGGACAGGGACTGGAAACACCATATATTTT. Amino acid sequence: CASSWTGTGNTIYF.

This chain links TRBV6-2 or TRBV6-3 with TRBJ2-1; 13 bases agree with TRBD2. The length of the CDR3 is 15 residues. After removal of 4 bases from V and 4 bases from J, the junction contained 1 base not matched to a gene. Germline lookup yields CDR1 MNHEY and CDR2 SVGEGT. The CDR3 nucleotides are TGTGCCAGCAGTTTGGGACTAGCGGGGTACAATGAGCAGTTCTTC. It yields the protein CASSLGLAGYNEQFF.

The chain combines TRBV3-1 (or the pseudogene TRBV3-2) with TRBJ2-5; 7 bases map to TRBD1. The germline V gene encodes CDR1 LGHDT and CDR2 YNNKEL (reference sequence). CDR3 length: 16 residues. J was trimmed by 1 base and V by 2 bases; bases with no gene match: 7. CDR3 nucleotides: TGTGCCAGCAGCCAACATCAGGGGGTTCCCCAAGAGACCCAGTACTTC. Translation: CASSQHQGVPQETQYF.

In DNA, the CDR3 is TGTGCCAGCAGCCCGGAGGAGAGACAAGAGACCCAGTACTTC. Amino acid sequence: CASSPEERQETQYF. The chain combines TRBV7-8 with TRBJ2-5, with a weak D call TRBD2 (5 bases). CDR1 is SGHVS and CDR2 is FQNEAQ in the germline V gene. Trimming left V 5 bases short and J 2 bases short, with 12 bases between. This CDR3 is 14 amino acids long.

The chain joins TRBV7-9 to TRBJ2-3; a possible D gene is TRBD2 (6 bases). CDR1 is SEHNR and CDR2 is FQNEAQ in the germline V gene (reference sequence). This CDR3 region has 17 residues. Trimming shortened V by 4 bases and J by 6 bases, and 23 bases separated the two germline ends. CDR3 sequence: CASSSPARDSGWDTQYF. In DNA, the CDR3 is TGTGCCAGCAGCTCCCCCGCTAGGGACTCAGGGTGGGATACGCAGTATTTT.

The rearrangement joins TRBV5-3 to TRBJ1-5; 11 nucleotides align to TRBD1. TRBV5-3 is filed as an ORF, its function uncertain. V was clipped by 3 bases and J by 6 bases; unmatched bases: 2. CDR3 length equals 14 residues. CDR3 nucleotide sequence: TGTGCCAGAAGCTGGACAGGGGGCTTTCAGCCCCAGCATTTT. Its protein product is CARSWTGGFQPQHF.

The V and J genes are TRBV2 and TRBJ1-5; 8 bases align to TRBD1. Germline assignment: CDR1 SNHLY and CDR2 FYNNEI. The V segment lost 4 bases and the J segment 2 bases; nucleotides outside the gene matches: 4. The CDR3 totals 15 residues. The CDR3 DNA reads as TGTGCCAGCAGTGGCTTGGGACAGGGCAATCAGCCCCAGCATTTT. Its translation: CASSGLGQGNQPQHF.

The chain is built from TRBV10-3 and TRBJ2-3, with a tentative D call TRBD2 (6 bases). The V gene's germline CDR1 is ENHRY and CDR2 SYGVKD. The V gene lost 4 bases and the J gene lost 2 bases, with 22 bases spanning the gap. The CDR3 runs to 18 residues. The CDR3 nucleotides read TGTGCCATCAGTGCGGCCCCCCTAGCGTCTGGCCTCACAGATACGCAGTATTTT. Its protein product is CAISAAPLASGLTDTQYF.

This clone was picked up one time. The junction shows a germline mismatch at one end, possibly a read error. The V call is TRBV7-7, the J call TRBJ2-3; D possibly uses TRBD1 or TRBD2 (7 bases each). Looked up from germline, CDR1 is SSHAT and CDR2 is FNYEAQ (reference sequence). The CDR3 consists of 16 residues. The CDR3 DNA reads TGTGCTAGCAGCTTAGGGAGGGGGCTTGGCACAGATACGCAGTATTTT. This codes for CASSLGRGLGTDTQYF.

The J gene is TRBJ2-1, the V gene TRBV7-6, with TRBD2 matching 8 bases. Per the germline V gene, CDR1 is SGHVS and CDR2 is FNYEAQ. The CDR3 runs 18 residues. The V segment lost 5 bases and the J segment 5 bases; nucleotides outside the gene matches: 17. The CDR3 spells CASSPLFGLAGIDNEQFF. CDR3 DNA: TGTGCCAGCAGCCCCTTATTCGGGCTAGCGGGTATCGACAATGAGCAGTTCTTC.

This clone has a handful of counts. The chain carries TRBV5-6 and TRBJ1-2; D not resolved. V was trimmed by 6 bases and J by 5 bases, leaving 8 bases between them. This CDR3 has 11 amino acids. Germline lookup yields CDR1 SGHDT and CDR2 YYEEEE. CDR3 sequence reads: CASTRRYGYTF. In nucleotides, the CDR3 is TGTGCCAGCACCCGGAGATATGGCTACACCTTC.

This chain joins TRBV7-9 and TRBJ1-1; 9 positions agree with TRBD1. The germline CDR1 and CDR2 sequences are SEHNR and FQNEAQ (reference sequence). Unmatched junction bases numbered 6, after V lost 5 bases and J lost 5 bases. The CDR3 is made up of 14 amino acids. CDR3 sequence reads: CASSRTGVGTEAFF. CDR3 nucleotides: TGTGCCAGCAGCAGGACAGGGGTGGGGACTGAAGCTTTCTTT.

This chain uses TRBV7-9 with TRBJ2-3, with 8 bases that match TRBD1. The junction had 10 bases not matched to a gene; V was cut back by 1 base and J by 4 bases. Germline V gene lookup returns CDR1 SEHNR and CDR2 FQNEAQ (reference sequence). CDR3 size: 17 residues. CDR3 bases: TGTGCCAGCAGCTTAGTGTTGTCAGGGGGCAGGGCAGATACGCAGTATTTT. Residues: CASSLVLSGGRADTQYF.

This clone appeared a single time. V and J are TRBV3-1 (or the pseudogene TRBV3-2) and TRBJ1-2; TRBD1 matches 7 bases. Looked up from germline, CDR1 is LGHDT and CDR2 is YNNKEL (reference sequence). Trimming took 4 bases from V and 2 from J; bases not matched to a gene: 4. This CDR3 has 14 amino acids. In DNA, the CDR3 is TGTGCCAGCAGCCGGTCGACAGGGAACTATGGCTACACCTTC. Encoded protein: CASSRSTGNYGYTF.

This clone was counted a single time. The chain has TRBV18 and TRBJ2-7, with TRBD1 matching 11 bases. This CDR3 has 16 residues. CDR1 is KGHSH, CDR2 LQKENI, per germline. With 3 bases clipped from V and 6 bases from J, the junction kept 10 bases outside the gene matches. The CDR3 is CASSPSGQGAYTEQYF. Here the CDR3 DNA reads TGTGCCAGCTCACCCTCCGGACAGGGGGCATATACCGAGCAGTACTTC.